The 11 T cell receptor beta chains given below trace back to one sample, sequenced in a study of T cells after yellow fever vaccination. TCRdb analysed the 5' RACE reads with MiXCR anew, one entry per CDR3 protein. The data hold about 160,000 distinct CDR3 sequences, with almost 7% observed a single time. The specimen was CD4+ T cells sorted from PBMCs, collected less than 6 days after the first yellow fever vaccination. The origin of the receptors is a man younger than 35 who received the YFV17D yellow fever vaccine.

The CDR3 region is CASSRTVSTDTQYF. In DNA form, the CDR3 reads TGTGCCAGCAGTAGGACGGTCAGCACAGATACGCAGTATTTT. This chain uses TRBV6-1 with TRBJ2-3; D is undetermined. CDR1 MNHNS and CDR2 SASEGT come from the germline V gene. V shed 5 bases and J shed 0 bases, with 9 bases lying between them. This CDR3 spans 14 amino acids.

Ten or more counts support this clonotype. The junction departs from germline at one end; a sequencing error may be responsible. This rearrangement joins TRBV29-1 to TRBJ2-3; perhaps TRBD1 as D (5 bases). Germline V gene sequence: CDR1 SQVTM, CDR2 ANQGSEA. This CDR3 is built from 12 residues. The CDR3 region is CSFEQATDTQYF. The CDR3 DNA reads as TGCAGCTTTGAACAGGCCACAGATACGCAGTATTTT.

This clonotype showed up many times. The chain links TRBV20-1 to TRBJ2-3, with unresolved D. Per germline, CDR1 DFQATT and CDR2 SNEGSKA (reference sequence). The V and J ends lost 0 bases and 1 base respectively, with 8 bases between them. The CDR3 extends over 14 amino acids. The CDR3 coding sequence is TGCAGTGCTAGAGACCCAGGTCGCACAGATACGCAGTATTTT. This codes for CSARDPGRTDTQYF.

The CDR3 nucleotides are TGTGCCAGCAGCTGGGACGGGACTAGCGGGGATACGCAGTATTTT. Its translation is CASSWDGTSGDTQYF. This sequence joins TRBV5-4 and TRBJ2-3, with 12 bases aligning to TRBD2. The ends lost 3 bases at V and 6 bases at J; junction bases unmatched: 5. Germline lookup yields CDR1 SGHNT and CDR2 YYREEE (reference sequence). The CDR3 totals 15 residues.

This clonotype was counted between two and nine times. The rearrangement joins TRBV5-1 to TRBJ1-1; no firm D call. The germline V gene has CDR1 SGHRS and CDR2 YFSETQ. The CDR3 extends over 15 amino acids. The V and J ends lost 6 bases and 5 bases respectively, with 20 bases between them. Written as DNA, the CDR3 is TGCGCCAGCACCTACCGGAACAGCGGCGGGACTGAAGCTTTCTTT. This translates into CASTYRNSGGTEAFF.

On this clonotype itself: A single base separates this from a much larger clone, so it may be a read error. The chain couples TRBV6-1 to TRBJ1-1, with no clear D. The length of the CDR3 is 13 residues. Looked up from germline, CDR1 is MNHNS and CDR2 is SASEGT. V was trimmed by 8 bases and J by 5 bases, leaving 15 bases between them. The CDR3 spells CASWSTQRTEAFF. The CDR3 DNA reads as TGTGCCAGCTGGAGCACGCAACGGACTGAAGCTTTCTTT.

This clonotype has only a few counts. The chain joins TRBV7-2 to TRBJ1-1; D is unresolved. Per germline, CDR1 SGHTA and CDR2 FQGNSA. Trimming removed 5 bases at V and 8 bases at J, with 21 bases between. The CDR3 is 15 residues long. The CDR3 here is CASSLGVSIWQEAFF. The CDR3 nucleotides are TGTGCCAGCAGCCTTGGCGTGAGCATCTGGCAAGAAGCTTTCTTT.

This clonotype was detected ten times or more. The chain employs TRBV5-5 and TRBJ1-1; TRBD1 agrees at 10 bases. This CDR3 comprises 16 residues. V lost 4 bases, J lost 1 base, and 7 bases stayed unmatched. CDR1 and CDR2 (germline): SGHKS, YYEKEE (reference sequence). CDR3 sequence reads: CASSLTGGSTNTEAFF. CDR3 nucleotide sequence: TGTGCCAGCAGCCTGACAGGGGGCTCGACGAACACTGAAGCTTTCTTT.

At least ten counts were recorded for this clonotype. As DNA, the CDR3 is TGCAGTGCTAGGCGGCGTGTAGAGACCCAGTACTTC. Translated, it gives CSARRRVETQYF. This chain links TRBV20-1 with TRBJ2-5; D unclear. V was clipped by 3 bases and J by 4 bases, with 9 bases between them. This CDR3 has 12 amino acids. Per germline, CDR1 DFQATT and CDR2 SNEGSKA (reference sequence).

This clonotype has ten or more counts. The CDR3 nucleotides read TGCAGTGCCCCAAATCGGGGGGGCCGGACAGATACGCAGTATTTT. Translation gives CSAPNRGGRTDTQYF. The chain couples TRBV20-1 to TRBJ2-3, with 8 bases that match TRBD2. The V segment lost 6 bases and the J segment 3 bases; nucleotides outside the gene matches: 11. Germline V gives CDR1 DFQATT, CDR2 SNEGSKA (reference sequence). The CDR3 is 15 amino acids.

This clonotype was counted ten times or more. The chain joins TRBV28 to TRBJ2-2; no reliable D call. CDR1 and CDR2 from the germline V gene are MDHEN and SYDVKM. Trimming shortened V by 4 bases and J by 3 bases, and 3 bases separated the two germline ends. This CDR3 is built from 12 residues. CDR3 region: CASSSDTGELFF. DNA of the CDR3: TGTGCCAGCAGTTCAGACACCGGGGAGCTGTTTTTT. The entire variable domain, with the rest obtained from reference TRBV28 and TRBJ2-2, is as follows: DVKVTQSSRYLVKRTGEKVFLECVQDMDHENMFWYRQDPGLGLRLIYFSYDVKMKEKGDIPEGYSVSREKKERFSLILESASTNQTSMYLCASSSDTGELFFGEGSRLTVL.